This TCR beta chain was found in a study of shared clonotypes between healthy human individuals (dated by TCRdb to 2018 to 2021). Some background on the complete study: A couple of women and three men aged 18 to 49 years were included in the cohort. For each donor, three plates each were used for CD4 naive and CD4 memory, two plates were used for CD8 naive, and one plate was used for CD8 memory. Blood TCR repertoires of roughly five healthy adults were deeply sequenced to estimate repertoire size and the extent of clonotype sharing between individuals. Different laboratories and diverse techniques were used to prepare libraries and sequence TCR repertoires, to increase sequencing depth and limit assay-specific biases. Per donor, leukapheresis produced somewhere between about 0.85 and 10 billion PBMCs.

General conclusions and limits of the study: Estimated clonotype richness was generally larger for naive than for memory subsets. Incomplete sequencing was indicated by rarefaction of sorted-subset datasets, despite the large sequencing depth. Based on pairwise subsampling, the degree of clonotype sharing among donors was expected to be affected by sequencing depth. Sampling was restricted to blood, and TCR repertoires in tissues likely differ from the TCR repertoires found in blood. Compared with non-shared clonotypes, the clonotypes found in all four sorted-subset donors had higher generation probabilities. Approximately 5% of naive CD4, 3.5% of naive CD8, about 2.4% of memory CD4, and 0.4% of memory CD8 clonotypes were shared across a few donors. The small number of donors limited the genetic and exposure-history diversity represented.

Using the deep immunoSEQ assay, TCR CDR3 regions were amplified from genomic DNA by multiplex PCR. Genomic DNA extracted from each cell subset was distributed evenly over all wells of several immunoSEQ 96-well plates, and each plate served as one replicate. Each replicate PCR for sorted subsets received 200 ng genomic DNA, equal to roughly 33,000 T cell genomes. The purified libraries were quantified using a Qubit 3.0 fluorometer, sized with a Bioanalyzer 2100, and then quantified again using the KAPA Library Quantification kit. A separate single-read 150-cycle Illumina NextSeq 550 flow cell was used to sequence each immunoSEQ 96-well plate. On the authors' methods: The immunoSEQ output contained only junctional sequences without quality scores, so filtering could not match that applied to full-length reads. Sequences were annotated with PyIR, a Python wrapper for IgBLAST v1.9, and V/J genes and CDR3 were assigned using IMGT germline references. Any read was removed if the V/J assignment was weak (E-value above 1e-6), the CDR3 was missing, or the read contained stop codons, out-of-frame junctions, or ambiguous translated residues. V3J clonotypes were defined as sequences sharing the same inferred V gene, J gene, and CDR3 amino acid sequence. Percentage overlap between repertoires was calculated by dividing the number of shared unique clonotypes by the size of the smaller repertoire. Three approaches were used to assess repertoire richness: RTK rarefaction, the Chao1 estimator, and Recon v2.1 estimates of unobserved clonotypes. For all TCRbeta clonotypes obtained by the gDNA method from a handful of donors, generation probabilities were computed with OLGA. TCRdb holds this immuneACCESS table with in-frame rearrangements only. Some clones are missing; in checked studies, unresolved V genes explain under half, and the rest has no known cause. The DNA was the basis for D and trimming; V, J and clone size are from that table. This sample lists roughly 700,000 clones; approximately 74% were detected once. The top ten hold under 2% of the sample.

Trimming costs V 2 bases and J 2 bases, and their ends lie 6 bases apart. From cysteine to phenylalanine, the CDR3 is 13 amino acids long. Kept here is only the CDR3 DNA, which spans 39 bases and is read in frame from base 1. The germline V gene (reference sequence) supplies CDR1 MNHNY and CDR2 SVGAGI. Donors were healthy HIV-negative adults with no recently reported acute infections or vaccinations. Every donor was a Caucasian adult living in Nashville, Tennessee, USA. CD4+ T cells were enriched through magnetic negative selection, after which naive cells were positively selected on CD45RA and the remaining negative fraction served as the memory subset. Blood was obtained by leukapheresis, after which PBMCs were separated by Ficoll-Histopaque density gradient centrifugation and cryopreserved in liquid nitrogen vapor phase. Analytical flow cytometry was used to check the purity and quantity of each magnetically sorted T cell population. Genomic DNA was isolated from each sorted fraction and quantified by UV absorbance on a Nanodrop 2000c.

This clone was picked up one time. Its antigen remains undetermined. Base qualities are not at hand, and no much larger clone is one base apart. The TCR sequence derives from a woman aged 30 to 39 in good health. Input material: memory CD4+ T cells sorted from blood. According to the study, the label for this sample's cell subset or site signals: CD45RA-negative fraction. The rearrangement joined TRBV6-6 to TRBJ1-2, with the D gene not clear enough to name. At the DNA level, the sequence is TGTGCCAGCAGTTACGGCCAGAACTATGGCTACACCTTC. Translated, this gives CASSYGQNYGYTF.